These T cell receptor beta chains were read from a single sample in a study of blood T cell repertoires in COVID-19. TCRdb's copy holds only in-frame clones and misses some; the assay was immunoSEQ multiplex PCR. The repertoire includes almost 95,000 clones, 70% to 85% of them detected once, and approximately 25% sits in the top ten. Source material: peripheral blood. The receptors originated from a woman aged 60-70 years in a cohort sampled during active or convalescent COVID-19. CDR3s include the opening cysteine and the closing phenylalanine or tryptophan. The D gene is left open where the match is weak. Clone size, where shown, is once, few, many, or a class for clones that have expanded.

TRBD1 | TRBJ1-2 | TRBV28 | many | TGTGCCAGCATAGGATCGAACAGGGGTTATGGCTACACCTTC | CASIGSNRGYGYTF
TRBD2 | TRBJ2-5 | TRBV28 | - | TGTGCCAGCAGTTCTGATATAGCGGGGGATCGGCAAGAGACCCAGTACTTC | CASSSDIAGDRQETQYF
- | TRBJ1-1 | TRBV9 | - | TGTGCCAGCAGCGTAGGACAGGACACTGAAGCTTTCTTT | CASSVGQDTEAFF
TRBD2 | TRBJ2-1 | TRBV9 | few | TGTGCCAGCAGCGTCGCCGGGACTAGGGGCTACAATGAGCAGTTCTTC | CASSVAGTRGYNEQFF
- | TRBJ2-5 | TRBV5-1 | - | TGCGCCAGCAAACTGGGACTTTCTCAAGAGACCCAGTACTTC | CASKLGLSQETQYF
TRBD1 | TRBJ2-7 | TRBV18 | - | TGTGCCAGCTCACTTGTCCGGGACAGGGAGGGCTACGAGCAGTACTTC | CASSLVRDREGYEQYF
- | TRBJ1-1 | TRBV5-1 | - | TGCGCCAGCAGCACGCAGGGCCTACTAGAAGCTTTCTTT | CASSTQGLLEAFF
TRBD2 | TRBJ2-5 | TRBV23-1 | - | TGCGCCAGCAGCCCTGGACTAGCGGGGACTCAAGAGACCCAGTACTTC | CASSPGLAGTQETQYF
TRBD2 | TRBJ2-5 | TRBV4-2 | once | TGTGCCAGCAGCCAATCTATTAGAGAGCGGGGGTCGGAAGAGACCCAGTACTTC | CASSQSIRERGSEETQYF
- | TRBJ1-3 | TRBV4-3 | few | TGCGCCAGCAGCCAAGATATGATTGGGGCTGGTGGAAACACCATATATTTT | CASSQDMIGAGGNTIYF
- | TRBJ2-1 | TRBV19 | - | TGTGCCAGTAGTAATGAGGGTACCCCATACAATGAGCAGTTCTTC | CASSNEGTPYNEQFF
- | TRBJ2-3 | TRBV5-6 | - | TGTGCCAGCAGCTCAAGAGACAGCCCCCATACGCAGTATTTT | CASSSRDSPHTQYF
- | TRBJ1-2 | TRBV2 | few | TGTGCCAGCGAAGAGGGCAGCACCTCTAACTATGGCTACACCTTC | CASEEGSTSNYGYTF
TRBD2 | TRBJ2-3 | TRBV5-4 | - | TGTGCCAGCAGCGCCTCTAGCGGGGGGGCCAGCACAGATACGCAGTATTTT | CASSASSGGASTDTQYF
- | TRBJ1-5 | TRBV27 | few | TGTGCCAGCAGCCCTCGGGGGGCTATCAATCAGCCCCAGCATTTT | CASSPRGAINQPQHF
TRBD1 | TRBJ2-7 | TRBV5-8 | - | TGTGCCAGCAGCTTGGGACAGGGGGTCAACGAGCAGTACTTC | CASSLGQGVNEQYF
TRBD2 | TRBJ2-7 | TRBV7-6 | many | TGTGCCAGCAGCTTAGACACTAGCGTTAAGCAGTACTTC | CASSLDTSVKQYF
TRBD1 | TRBJ2-7 | TRBV15 | - | TGTGCCACCAGCAGAGGGAGACAGGGGGCTCTCGAGCAGTACTTC | CATSRGRQGALEQYF
- | TRBJ1-1 | TRBV5-1 | - | TGCGCCAGCAGCGGGGGCTTGAGGACTGAAGCTTTCTTT | CASSGGLRTEAFF
- | TRBJ1-1 | TRBV30 | - | TGTGCCTGGAGGAGGCCTAACACTGAAGCTTTCTTT | CAWRRPNTEAFF
- | TRBJ1-2 | TRBV4-1 | - | TGCGCCAGCAGCCAAGGGACAGAAAACTATGGCTACACCTTC | CASSQGTENYGYTF
TRBD2 | TRBJ2-2 | TRBV5-1 | - | TGCGCCAGCAGCCCAATAGCGGGATCGAACACCGGGGAGCTGTTTTTT | CASSPIAGSNTGELFF
TRBD2 | TRBJ2-1 | TRBV7-2 | - | TGTGCCAGCAGCTCTCCGGGACTAGCGGGGAATGAGCAGTTCTTC | CASSSPGLAGNEQFF
- | TRBJ2-7 | TRBV7-9 | - | TGTGCCAGCAGCTGGGACACCTACTACGAGCAGTACTTC | CASSWDTYYEQYF
- | TRBJ1-4 | TRBV4-2 | - | TGTGCCAGCAGCCAAGATGAGGGGAGGAACCCTAATGAAAAACTGTTTTTT | CASSQDEGRNPNEKLFF
TRBD1 | TRBJ2-1 | TRBV5-1 | many | TGCGCCAGCAGCGAGGGACAGGGCTACAATGAGCAGTTCTTC | CASSEGQGYNEQFF
TRBD2 | TRBJ2-1 | TRBV30 | - | TGTGCCTGGGGGGATTCTAGCGGGGCCGTGGGGAATGAGCAGTTCTTC | CAWGDSSGAVGNEQFF
TRBD2 | TRBJ2-1 | TRBV5-1 | - | TGCGCCAGCAGCTTGTGGGGGGGAAAGAGCTCCTACAATGAGCAGTTCTTC | CASSLWGGKSSYNEQFF
TRBD2 | TRBJ2-3 | TRBV7-2 | - | TGTGCCAGCAGCCCGGGACTAGCGGGGGCCAGCACAGATACGCAGTATTTT | CASSPGLAGASTDTQYF
- | TRBJ2-7 | TRBV5-4 | - | TGTGCCAGCAGCGAACAAACAGCGACAGTCTACGAGCAGTACTTC | CASSEQTATVYEQYF
- | TRBJ2-2 | TRBV29-1 | large | TGCAGCGTTGAAGGGGCGGGATGGAACACCGGGGAGCTGTTTTTT | CSVEGAGWNTGELFF
- | TRBJ2-1 | TRBV7-8 | once | TGTGCCAGCAGCCCAAGGACAGAGGGTGAGCAGTTCTTC | CASSPRTEGEQFF
TRBD2 | TRBJ2-3 | TRBV3-1/TRBV3-2 | - | TGTGCCAGCAGCCAAGTGGCTAGCGGGGGGGTTCGGGATACGCAGTATTTT | CASSQVASGGVRDTQYF
TRBD1 | TRBJ1-5 | TRBV28 | - | TGTGCCAGCACTCGGGACAGAGGGTGGTATAGCAATCAGCCCCAGCATTTT | CASTRDRGWYSNQPQHF
- | TRBJ2-7 | TRBV27 | - | TGTGCCAGCAGTTCGTCGCTCGCGGGCTACGAGCAGTACTTC | CASSSSLAGYEQYF
TRBD2 | TRBJ2-7 | TRBV5-1 | - | TGCGCCAGCAGCTTGACTAGCGGGGGCTACGAGCAGTACTTC | CASSLTSGGYEQYF
TRBD2 | TRBJ2-6 | TRBV28 | - | TGTGCCAGCAGTTTTGTAGCGGGGGGAACCTCTGGGGTCAACGTCCTGACTTTC | CASSFVAGGTSGVNVLTF
- | TRBJ1-5 | TRBV4-2 | - | TGTGCCAGCAGCCACGGAGGGGAGGGAAGCAATCAGCCCCAGCATTTT | CASSHGGEGSNQPQHF
- | TRBJ1-5 | TRBV9 | few | TGTGCCAGCAGCGTAGGCAGATTCCTCGATAGCAATCAGCCCCAGCATTTT | CASSVGRFLDSNQPQHF
TRBD2 | TRBJ2-5 | TRBV7-9 | - | TGTGCCAGCAGCTTAGGACTAGCGGGGGGCCTTGAAGAGACCCAGTACTTC | CASSLGLAGGLEETQYF
- | TRBJ1-6 | TRBV2 | few | TGTGCCAGCAGTGAAGTAGGGGGGGCAGGGAAGTCACCCCTCCACTTT | CASSEVGGAGKSPLHF
- | TRBJ2-2 | TRBV5-1 | - | TGCGCCAGCAATTCCCTAGTAGGCACCGGGGAGCTGTTTTTT | CASNSLVGTGELFF
- | TRBJ1-5 | TRBV24-1 | - | TGTGCCACCAGTGACCCGACAGGTCCCAATCAGCCCCAGCATTTT | CATSDPTGPNQPQHF
- | TRBJ2-6 | TRBV7-2 | few | TGTGCCAGCAGCTTAGTAGCCTCTGGGGCCAACGTCCTGACTTTC | CASSLVASGANVLTF
TRBD2 | TRBJ2-2 | TRBV27 | - | TGTGCCAGCAGTTTACGTCGACTAGCGGGGGGGCCCAACACCGGGGAGCTGTTTTTT | CASSLRRLAGGPNTGELFF
- | TRBJ2-7 | TRBV5-6 | many | TGTGCCAGCAGCTTGGCTACCTCCTACGAGCAGTACTTC | CASSLATSYEQYF
TRBD1 | TRBJ2-2 | TRBV27 | once | TGTGCCAGCAGACCCGGGACAGGGAAGACGAACACCGGGGAGCTGTTTTTT | CASRPGTGKTNTGELFF
- | TRBJ2-1 | TRBV11-3 | - | TGTGCCAGCAGCCCAGCGTCTGGCTCCTACAATGAGCAGTTCTTC | CASSPASGSYNEQFF
TRBD2 | TRBJ2-3 | TRBV27 | - | TGTGCCAGCAGTTTTAGCGGGGGCCCCGAATTCACAGATACGCAGTATTTT | CASSFSGGPEFTDTQYF
- | TRBJ2-7 | TRBV9 | - | TGTGCCAGCAGCGTAATAGCTTCCCCGGTAAAGGAGCAGTACTTC | CASSVIASPVKEQYF
TRBD1 | TRBJ2-4 | TRBV5-1 | - | TGCGCCAGCAGCTTAACAGGGGGCCCAAACATTCAGTACTTC | CASSLTGGPNIQYF
TRBD1 | TRBJ1-2 | TRBV7-2 | - | TGTGCCAGCAGCTTACGTCGTGAGGCAGGGGGCTTCGAGGGCTACACCTTC | CASSLRREAGGFEGYTF
TRBD1 | TRBJ2-1 | TRBV19 | - | TGTGCCAGTAGTATGACAGGGGGCTGGGAGAATGAGCAGTTCTTC | CASSMTGGWENEQFF
- | TRBJ1-4 | TRBV1 | - | TGCACCAGCAGCCAAGATAGCGGGACAGGGGCTAATGAAAAACTGTTTTTT | CTSSQDSGTGANEKLFF
- | TRBJ2-2 | TRBV24-1 | - | TGTGCCACCAGTGATCGAGCCTCCGGGGAGCTGTTTTTT | CATSDRASGELFF